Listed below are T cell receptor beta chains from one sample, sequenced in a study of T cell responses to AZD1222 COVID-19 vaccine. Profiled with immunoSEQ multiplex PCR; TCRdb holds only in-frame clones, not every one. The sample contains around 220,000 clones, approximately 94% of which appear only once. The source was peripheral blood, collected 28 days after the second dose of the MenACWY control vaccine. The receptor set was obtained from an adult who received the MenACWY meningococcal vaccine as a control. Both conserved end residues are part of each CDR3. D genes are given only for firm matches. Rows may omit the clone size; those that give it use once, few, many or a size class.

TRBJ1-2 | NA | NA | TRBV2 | TGTGCCAGCAGTGGGTCGGCTGTCTTGCATGGCTACACCTTC | CASSGSAVLHGYTF
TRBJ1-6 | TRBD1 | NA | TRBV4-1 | TGCGCCAGCAGCCCGGGACAGGGACATTCACCCCTCCACTTT | CASSPGQGHSPLHF
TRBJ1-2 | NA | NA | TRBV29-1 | TGCAGCGCGACCCTCGGGGGGCAGGGCTATGGCTACACCTTC | CSATLGGQGYGYTF
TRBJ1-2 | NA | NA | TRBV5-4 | TGTGCCAGCAGCTTGGGACGGGGGGCTAATGGCTACACCTTC | CASSLGRGANGYTF
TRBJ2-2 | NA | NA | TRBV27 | TGTGCCAGCAGTGGGCTAGGGGATGACACCGGGGAGCTGTTTTTT | CASSGLGDDTGELFF
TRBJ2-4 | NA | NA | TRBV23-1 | TGCGCCAGCAGTCATGCCGTCTTAAAAAACATTCAGTACTTC | CASSHAVLKNIQYF
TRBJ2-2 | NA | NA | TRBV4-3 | TGCGCCAGCAGCCATACCGGGGGCGTGAACACCGGGGAGCTGTTTTTT | CASSHTGGVNTGELFF
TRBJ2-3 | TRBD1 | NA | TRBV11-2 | TGTGCCAGCAGCGCGGGACAGGGAGAGAGCACAGATACGCAGTATTTT | CASSAGQGESTDTQYF
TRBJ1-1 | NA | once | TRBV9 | TGTGCCAGCAGCGTAGCTGGGGATAACACTGAAGCTTTCTTT | CASSVAGDNTEAFF
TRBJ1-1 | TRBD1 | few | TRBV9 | TGTGCCAGCAGCGTAGTGGACAGGGGGAGAAACACTGAAGCTTTCTTT | CASSVVDRGRNTEAFF
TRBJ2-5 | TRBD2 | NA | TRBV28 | TGTGCCAGCAGTCGCCCAACTAGCGGAAAAGAGACCCAGTACTTC | CASSRPTSGKETQYF
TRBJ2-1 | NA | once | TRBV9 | TGTGCCAGCAGCGTAGGGTCTAGCTCCTACAATGAGCAGTTCTTC | CASSVGSSSYNEQFF
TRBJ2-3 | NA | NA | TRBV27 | TGTGCCAGCAGTTTCTCAGTCCTCAGCACAGATACGCAGTATTTT | CASSFSVLSTDTQYF
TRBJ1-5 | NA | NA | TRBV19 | TGTGCCAGTAGTACTGGACAGTATAGCAATCAGCCCCAGCATTTT | CASSTGQYSNQPQHF
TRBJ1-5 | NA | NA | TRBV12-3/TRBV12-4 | TGTGCCAGCAGTACACAGAATCAGCCCCAGCATTTT | CASSTQNQPQHF
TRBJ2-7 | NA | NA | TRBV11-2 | TGTGCCAGCAGCTTATCGGGGGACACCTACTACGAGCAGTACTTC | CASSLSGDTYYEQYF
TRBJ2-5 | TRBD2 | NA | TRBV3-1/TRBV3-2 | TGTGCCAGCAGCCAAGACTGGACGGGAGGGCCAGGGGAGACCCAGTACTTC | CASSQDWTGGPGETQYF
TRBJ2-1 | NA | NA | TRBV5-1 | TGCGCCAGCAGCTTGGGCACGGGAGTCCGGGATGAGCAGTTCTTC | CASSLGTGVRDEQFF
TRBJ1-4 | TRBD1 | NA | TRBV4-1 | TGCGCCAGCAGCCTCCGGGACAGGGGTGAAAAACTGTTTTTT | CASSLRDRGEKLFF
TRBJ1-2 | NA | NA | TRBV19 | TGTGCCAGTAGGATACAGGGATCCTATGGCTACACCTTC | CASRIQGSYGYTF
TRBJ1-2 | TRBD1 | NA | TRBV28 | TGTGCCAGCATTCCGGGACAGGGAGATGGCTACACCTTC | CASIPGQGDGYTF
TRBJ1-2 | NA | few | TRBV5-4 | TGTGCCAGCAGCTTCAGGAGGGGGAACTATGGCTACACCTTC | CASSFRRGNYGYTF
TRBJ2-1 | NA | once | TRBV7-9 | TGTGCCAGCAGCTTAGAGCCCTTGATAGCCGTGGTCGATGAGCAGTTCTTC | CASSLEPLIAVVDEQFF
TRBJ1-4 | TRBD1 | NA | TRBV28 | TGTGCCAGCGGATACAGGGGCCCAACTAATGAAAAACTGTTTTTT | CASGYRGPTNEKLFF
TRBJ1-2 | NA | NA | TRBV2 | TGTGCCAGCAGGTCGGCAGGGGTGCGTTCAGAAGGCTACACCTTC | CASRSAGVRSEGYTF
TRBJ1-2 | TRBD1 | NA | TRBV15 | TGTGCCACCAGCACTGGACAGGGCTATGGCTACACCTTC | CATSTGQGYGYTF
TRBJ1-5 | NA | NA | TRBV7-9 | TGTGCCAGCAGCTCAGGGAATCAGCCCCAGCATTTT | CASSSGNQPQHF
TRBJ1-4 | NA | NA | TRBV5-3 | TGTGCCAGAACACGGGACGACCCTCTTCGACGTAATGAAAAACTGTTTTTT | CARTRDDPLRRNEKLFF
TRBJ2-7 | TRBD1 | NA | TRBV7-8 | TGTGCCAGCAGCTCACGACAGGGGAGAAACGAGCAGTACTTC | CASSSRQGRNEQYF
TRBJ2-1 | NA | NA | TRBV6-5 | TGTGCCAGCAGTTACACGTCGGGAGCGGACAATGAGCAGTTCTTC | CASSYTSGADNEQFF
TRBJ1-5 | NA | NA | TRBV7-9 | TGTGCCAGCAGCACGGGCGGGTTGGGTACTAGCAATCAGCCCCAGCATTTT | CASSTGGLGTSNQPQHF
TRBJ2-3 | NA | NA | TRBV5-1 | TGCGCCAGCAGCTTGGGGGTAACAGGGCCCCCCACAGATACGCAGTATTTT | CASSLGVTGPPTDTQYF
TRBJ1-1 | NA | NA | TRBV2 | TGTGCCACCAAGGGACAACTGAACACTGAAGCTTTCTTT | CATKGQLNTEAFF
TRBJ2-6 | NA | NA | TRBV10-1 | TGCGCCAGCAGTGATACCGTCGGGAACTCTGGGGCCAACGTCCTGACTTTC | CASSDTVGNSGANVLTF
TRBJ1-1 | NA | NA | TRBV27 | TGTGCCAGCAGTCCTCGCCTGGGACTCTGGGGGTCTAACACTGAAGCTTTCTTT | CASSPRLGLWGSNTEAFF
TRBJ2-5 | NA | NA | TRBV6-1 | TGTGCCAGCAGTGAAAGTCTGTACAGGGAGACCCAGTACTTC | CASSESLYRETQYF
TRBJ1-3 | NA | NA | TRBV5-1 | TGCGCCAGCCGCATTGGAATTCGTCCCGAAAACACCATATATTTT | CASRIGIRPENTIYF
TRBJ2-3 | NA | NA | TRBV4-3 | TGCGCCAGCAGCCAAGTCGGTGGTCCGCAGTATTTT | CASSQVGGPQYF
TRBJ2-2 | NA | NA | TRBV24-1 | TGTGCCACCAAAGGGCGTGGCACCGGGGAGCTGTTTTTT | CATKGRGTGELFF
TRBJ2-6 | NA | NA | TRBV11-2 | TGTGCCAGCAGTCTTAGCTCTGGGGCCAACGTCCTGACTTTC | CASSLSSGANVLTF